The rows below give T cell receptor beta chains drawn from one sample of a study of response to subunit inactivated influenza vaccine. TCRdb independently ran MiXCR on the RT-PCR reads; one entry per CDR3 protein. The repertoire has hundreds of thousands of distinct CDR3 sequences, around 16% of them found once; the top ten carry roughly 11%. The sample here was PBMCs from blood, taken about 12 days after vaccination. These TCRs come from a man aged 50-60 years who received an inactivated influenza vaccine. The CDR3 runs from the conserved cysteine through the conserved F or W. The order of the fields is V gene, clone size, D gene, J gene, CDR3 protein, CDR3 DNA. A D gene is named only where the DNA matches it firmly. The size of a clone is reported for some rows only, either as once, few or many, or as a class for expanded clones.

>TRBV7-2|many|.|TRBJ2-5
CASSLSAIQETQYF
TGTGCCAGCAGCTTATCAGCGATACAAGAGACCCAGTACTTC
>TRBV6-1|.|.|TRBJ2-2
CASSEAGDGELFF
TGTGCCAGCAGTGAAGCCGGGGACGGGGAGCTGTTTTTT
>TRBV7-2|.|TRBD1|TRBJ1-2
CASSLTLTGGGSYYGYTF
TGTGCCAGCAGCTTAACCCTAACAGGGGGCGGTTCCTACTATGGCTACACCTTC
>TRBV29-1|.|.|TRBJ2-5
CSVDLAREETQYF
TGCAGCGTTGACCTTGCCAGGGAAGAGACCCAGTACTTC
>TRBV5-1|.|.|TRBJ1-2
CASGETGSYGYTF
TGCGCCAGCGGGGAGACGGGGTCGTATGGCTACACCTTC
>TRBV4-3|.|.|TRBJ1-1
CASSQGQMGNTEAFF
TGCGCCAGCAGCCAGGGGCAGATGGGGAACACTGAAGCTTTCTTT
>TRBV3-1|many|TRBD1|TRBJ2-7
CASSQKRGQGAYEQYF
TGTGCCAGCAGCCAAAAGAGGGGACAGGGGGCCTACGAGCAGTACTTC
>TRBV2|.|.|TRBJ1-1
CASSEAGYPNTEAFF
TGTGCCAGCAGTGAAGCAGGGTATCCGAACACTGAAGCTTTCTTT
>TRBV11-2|.|.|TRBJ1-5
CASSLDSGDQPQHF
TGTGCCAGCAGCTTAGACTCAGGGGATCAGCCCCAGCATTTT
>TRBV12-3/TRBV12-4|many|.|TRBJ2-5
CASSFDQAETQYF
TGTGCCAGCAGTTTCGACCAAGCGGAGACCCAGTACTTC
>TRBV7-9|many|.|TRBJ1-1
CASSTGQNTEAFF
TGTGCCAGCAGCACCGGACAGAACACTGAAGCTTTCTTT
>TRBV13|.|TRBD2|TRBJ2-6
CASRGMDSGRTGANVLTF
TGTGCCAGCCGGGGGATGGATAGCGGGAGAACTGGGGCCAACGTCCTGACTTTC
>TRBV7-2|.|.|TRBJ2-1
CASSLGGLGASYNEQFF
TGTGCCAGCAGCTTAGGGGGGTTGGGGGCCTCCTACAATGAGCAGTTCTTC
>TRBV20-1|.|TRBD1|TRBJ2-7
CSAPPGQDYLAGNEQYF
TGCAGTGCACCACCGGGACAGGATTATTTGGCAGGGAACGAGCAGTACTTC
>TRBV4-2|.|.|TRBJ1-5
CASSQDIPASNQPQHF
TGTGCCAGCAGCCAAGATATCCCAGCTAGCAATCAGCCCCAGCATTTT
>TRBV5-8|few|TRBD1|TRBJ1-6
CASSLRQGAISPLHF
TGTGCCAGCAGCTTGAGGCAGGGGGCAATTTCACCCCTCCACTTT
>TRBV20-1|.|.|TRBJ2-1
CSAVPRGRYNEQFF
TGCAGTGCAGTGCCTAGAGGGAGGTACAATGAGCAGTTCTTC
>TRBV27|.|.|TRBJ1-2
CASSFQGNGYTF
TGTGCCAGCAGTTTTCAGGGGAATGGCTACACCTTC
>TRBV18|.|TRBD1|TRBJ2-7
CASSPGTGGRSEQYF
TGTGCCAGCTCACCCGGGACAGGGGGTCGAAGCGAGCAGTACTTC
>TRBV12-3/TRBV12-4|.|.|TRBJ2-7
CASRVGTVSEQYF
TGTGCCAGCAGAGTAGGAACAGTATCCGAGCAGTACTTC
>TRBV20-1|many|.|TRBJ2-6
CSARDINGANVLTF
TGCAGTGCTAGAGACATCAATGGGGCCAACGTCCTGACTTTC
>TRBV5-1|.|TRBD1|TRBJ2-2
CASSMGQLNTGELFF
TGCGCCAGCAGTATGGGACAGCTAAACACCGGGGAGCTGTTTTTT
>TRBV5-1|.|.|TRBJ2-7
CASSLAPDNYEQYF
TGCGCCAGCAGCTTGGCCCCGGACAACTACGAGCAGTACTTC
>TRBV6-1|few|TRBD2|TRBJ2-3
CASSAGHTDTQYF
TGTGCCAGCTCAGCGGGGCACACAGATACGCAGTATTTT